This T cell receptor (beta chain) was recorded in a study of regulatory T cells in long-lasting Graves disease. In this sample, this clonotype turned up many times. Time point noted: newly diagnosed GD, antithyroid drugs for less than 3 months. Construction of the TCR library relied on RNA isolated from PBMCs. The V gene lost 4 bases and the J gene lost 2 bases, with 4 bases spanning the gap. The CDR3 sequence is 12 residues long. Sequencing libraries for TCR beta were prepared with iRepertoire HTBI primers and Arm-PCR of CDR3 regions. In TCRdb, the multiplex PCR reads were re-called with MiXCR into one record per CDR3 protein. This table has around 240,000 distinct CDR3 sequences, under 20% appearing once. These data were likewise used in another study, on T cells in Graves' hyperthyroidism and ophthalmopathy.

The sequence came from a woman in her twenties or thirties with Graves disease. The chain employs TRBV12-3 or TRBV12-4 and TRBJ2-3; D is unresolved. The sequenced sample was peripheral blood mononuclear cells (PBMCs), obtained at new diagnosis, from a patient treated with antithyroid drugs. In DNA form, the CDR3 reads TGTGCCAGCAGTTCCTACACAGATACGCAGTATTTT. Translating gives CASSSYTDTQYF.